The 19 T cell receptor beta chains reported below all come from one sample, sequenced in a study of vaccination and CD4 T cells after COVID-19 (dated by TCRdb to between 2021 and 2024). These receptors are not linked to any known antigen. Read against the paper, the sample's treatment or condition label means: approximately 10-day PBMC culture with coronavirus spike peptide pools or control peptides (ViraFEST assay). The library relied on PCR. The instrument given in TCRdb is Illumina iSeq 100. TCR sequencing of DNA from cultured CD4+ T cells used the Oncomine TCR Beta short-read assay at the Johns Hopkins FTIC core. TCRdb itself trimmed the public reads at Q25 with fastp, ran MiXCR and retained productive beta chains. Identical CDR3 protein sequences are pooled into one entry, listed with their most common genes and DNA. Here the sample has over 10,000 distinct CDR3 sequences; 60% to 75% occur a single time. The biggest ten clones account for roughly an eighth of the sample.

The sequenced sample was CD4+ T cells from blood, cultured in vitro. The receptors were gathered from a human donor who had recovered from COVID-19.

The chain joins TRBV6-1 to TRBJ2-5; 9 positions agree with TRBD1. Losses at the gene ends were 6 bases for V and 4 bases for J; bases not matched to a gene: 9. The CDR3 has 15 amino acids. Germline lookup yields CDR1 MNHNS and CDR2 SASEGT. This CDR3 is CASSQITGGAETQYF. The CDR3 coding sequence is TGTGCCAGCAGCCAAATAACAGGGGGCGCAGAGACCCAGTACTTC.

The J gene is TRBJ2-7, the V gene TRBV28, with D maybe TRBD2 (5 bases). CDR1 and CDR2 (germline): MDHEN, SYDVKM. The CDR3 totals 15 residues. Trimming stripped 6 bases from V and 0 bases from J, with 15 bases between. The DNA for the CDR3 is TGTGCCAGCAGCACCGTTCGGGGTGGCTCCTACGAGCAGTACTTC. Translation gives CASSTVRGGSYEQYF.

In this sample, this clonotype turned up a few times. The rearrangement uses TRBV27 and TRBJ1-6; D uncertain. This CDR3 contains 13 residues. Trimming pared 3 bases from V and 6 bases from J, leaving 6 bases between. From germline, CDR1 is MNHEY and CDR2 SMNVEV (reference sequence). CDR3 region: CASSFDPNSPLHF. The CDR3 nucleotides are TGTGCCAGCAGTTTTGACCCTAATTCACCCCTCCACTTT.

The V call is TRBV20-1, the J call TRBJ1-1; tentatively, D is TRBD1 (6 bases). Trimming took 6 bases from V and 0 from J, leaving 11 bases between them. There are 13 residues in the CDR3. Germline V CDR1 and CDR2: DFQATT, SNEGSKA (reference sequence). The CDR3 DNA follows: TGCAGTGCACGGCAGGGGATGAACACTGAAGCTTTCTTT. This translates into CSARQGMNTEAFF.

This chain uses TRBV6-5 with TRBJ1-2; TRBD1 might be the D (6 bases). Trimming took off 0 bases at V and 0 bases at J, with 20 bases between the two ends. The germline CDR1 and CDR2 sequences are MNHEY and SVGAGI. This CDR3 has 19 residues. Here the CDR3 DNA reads TGTGCCAGCAGTTACTCGACGGGGGGGCTCGGGTTAGCTAACTATGGCTACACCTTC. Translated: CASSYSTGGLGLANYGYTF.

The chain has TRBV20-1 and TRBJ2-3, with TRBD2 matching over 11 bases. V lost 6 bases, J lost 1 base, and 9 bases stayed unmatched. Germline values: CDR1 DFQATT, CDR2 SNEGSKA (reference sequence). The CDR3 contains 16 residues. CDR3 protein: CSAYPVGLAGTDTQYF. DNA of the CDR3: TGCAGTGCGTACCCCGTGGGACTAGCGGGCACAGATACGCAGTATTTT.

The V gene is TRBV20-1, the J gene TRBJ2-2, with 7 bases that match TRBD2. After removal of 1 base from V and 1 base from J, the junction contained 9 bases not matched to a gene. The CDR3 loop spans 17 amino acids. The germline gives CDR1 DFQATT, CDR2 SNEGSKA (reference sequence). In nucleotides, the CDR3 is TGCAGTGCTAGAGTATCACGGGGGGTTCAGAACACCGGGGAGCTGTTTTTT. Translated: CSARVSRGVQNTGELFF.

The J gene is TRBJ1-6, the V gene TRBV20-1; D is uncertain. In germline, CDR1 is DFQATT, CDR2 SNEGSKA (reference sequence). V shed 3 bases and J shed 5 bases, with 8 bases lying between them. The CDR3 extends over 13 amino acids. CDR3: CSARDVNNSPLHF. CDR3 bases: TGCAGTGCTAGGGACGTTAATAATTCACCCCTCCACTTT.

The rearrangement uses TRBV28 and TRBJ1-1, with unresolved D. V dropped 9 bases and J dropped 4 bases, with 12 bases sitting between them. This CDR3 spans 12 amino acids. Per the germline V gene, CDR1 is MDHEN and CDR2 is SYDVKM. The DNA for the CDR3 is TGTGCCAGTCGGCTCTTCGGCACTGAAGCTTTCTTT. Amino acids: CASRLFGTEAFF.

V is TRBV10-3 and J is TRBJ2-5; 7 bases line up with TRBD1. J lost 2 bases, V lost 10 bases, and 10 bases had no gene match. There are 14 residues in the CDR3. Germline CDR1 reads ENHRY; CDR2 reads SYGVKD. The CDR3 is CATGDRDRQETQYF. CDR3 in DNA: TGTGCCACCGGAGACCGGGACAGACAAGAGACCCAGTACTTC.

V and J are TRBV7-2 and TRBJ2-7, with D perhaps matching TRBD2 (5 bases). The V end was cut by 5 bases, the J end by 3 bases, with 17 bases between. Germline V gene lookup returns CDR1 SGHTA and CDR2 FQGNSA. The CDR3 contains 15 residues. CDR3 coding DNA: TGTGCCAGCAGCCAAAAAACCGACTATTACTACGAGCAGTACTTC. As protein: CASSQKTDYYYEQYF. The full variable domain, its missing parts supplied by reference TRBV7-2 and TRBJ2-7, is GAGVSQSPSNKVTEKGKDVELRCDPISGHTALYWYRQSLGQGLEFLIYFQGNSAPDKSGLPSDRFSAERTGGSVSTLTIQRTQQEDSAVYLCASSQKTDYYYEQYFGPGTRLTVT.

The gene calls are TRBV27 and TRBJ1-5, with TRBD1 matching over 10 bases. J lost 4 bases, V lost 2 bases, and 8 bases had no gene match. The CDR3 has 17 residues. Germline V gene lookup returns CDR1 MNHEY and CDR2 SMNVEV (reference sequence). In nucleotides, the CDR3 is TGTGCCAGCAGTTTAGTGGGGACAGGGGCAACTAATCAGCCCCAGCATTTT. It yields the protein CASSLVGTGATNQPQHF.

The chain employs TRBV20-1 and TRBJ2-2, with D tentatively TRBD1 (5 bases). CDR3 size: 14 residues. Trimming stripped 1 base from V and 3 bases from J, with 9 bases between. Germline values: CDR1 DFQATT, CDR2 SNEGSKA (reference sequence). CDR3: CSARGRQYTGELFF. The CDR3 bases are TGCAGTGCTAGAGGCAGACAGTACACCGGGGAGCTGTTTTTT.

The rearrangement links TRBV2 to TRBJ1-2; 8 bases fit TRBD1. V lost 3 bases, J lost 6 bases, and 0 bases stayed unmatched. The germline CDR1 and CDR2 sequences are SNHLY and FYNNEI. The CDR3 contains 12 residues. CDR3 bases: TGTGCCAGCAGTGACAGGGGGCATGGCTACACCTTC. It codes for CASSDRGHGYTF.

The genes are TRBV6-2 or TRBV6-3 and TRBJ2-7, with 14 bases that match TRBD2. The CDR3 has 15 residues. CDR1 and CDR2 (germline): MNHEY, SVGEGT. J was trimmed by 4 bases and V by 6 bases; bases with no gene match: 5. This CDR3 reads CASRPGLAGVYEQYF. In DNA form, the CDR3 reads TGTGCCAGCAGACCGGGACTAGCGGGAGTATACGAGCAGTACTTC.

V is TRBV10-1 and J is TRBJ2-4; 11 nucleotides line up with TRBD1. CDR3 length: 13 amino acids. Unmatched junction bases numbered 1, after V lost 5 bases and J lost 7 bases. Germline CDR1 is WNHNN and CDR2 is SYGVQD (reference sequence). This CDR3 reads CASSRTGGNIQYF. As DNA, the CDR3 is TGCGCCAGCAGTCGGACAGGGGGCAACATTCAGTACTTC.

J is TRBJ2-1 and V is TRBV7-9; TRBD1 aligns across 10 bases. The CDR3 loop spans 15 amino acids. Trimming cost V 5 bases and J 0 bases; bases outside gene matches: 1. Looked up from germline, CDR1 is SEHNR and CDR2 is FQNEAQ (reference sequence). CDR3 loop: CASSGQGGSYNEQFF. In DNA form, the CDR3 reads TGTGCCAGCAGCGGACAGGGGGGCTCCTACAATGAGCAGTTCTTC. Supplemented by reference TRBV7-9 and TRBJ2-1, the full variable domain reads DTGVSQNPRHKITKRGQNVTFRCDPISEHNRLYWYRQTLGQGPEFLTYFQNEAQLEKSRLLSDRFSAERPKGSFSTLEIQRTEQGDSAMYLCASSGQGGSYNEQFFGPGTRLTVL.

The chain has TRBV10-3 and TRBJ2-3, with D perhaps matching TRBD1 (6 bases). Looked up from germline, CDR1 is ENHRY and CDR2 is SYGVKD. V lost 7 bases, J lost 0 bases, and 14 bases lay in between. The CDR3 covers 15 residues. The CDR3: CAITEDRTSTDTQYF. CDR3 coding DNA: TGTGCCATCACGGAAGACAGGACCAGCACAGATACGCAGTATTTT.

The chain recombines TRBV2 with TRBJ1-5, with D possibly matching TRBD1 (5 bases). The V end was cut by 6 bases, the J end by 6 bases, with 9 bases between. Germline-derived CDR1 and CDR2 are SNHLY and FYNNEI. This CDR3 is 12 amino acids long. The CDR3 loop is CASRGEGQPQHF. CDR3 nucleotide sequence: TGTGCCAGCAGAGGGGAGGGTCAGCCCCAGCATTTT.